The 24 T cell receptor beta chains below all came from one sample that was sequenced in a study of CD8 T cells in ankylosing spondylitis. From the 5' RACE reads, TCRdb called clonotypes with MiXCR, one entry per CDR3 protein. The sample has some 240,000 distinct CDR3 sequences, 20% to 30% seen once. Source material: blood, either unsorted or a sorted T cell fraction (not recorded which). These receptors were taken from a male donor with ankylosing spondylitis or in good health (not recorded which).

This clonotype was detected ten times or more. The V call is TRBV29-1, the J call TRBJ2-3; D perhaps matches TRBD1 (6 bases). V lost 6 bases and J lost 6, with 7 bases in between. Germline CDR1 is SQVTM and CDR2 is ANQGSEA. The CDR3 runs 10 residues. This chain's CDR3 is CSVDSDTQYF. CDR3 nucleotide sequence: TGCAGCGTGGACAGTGATACGCAGTATTTT.

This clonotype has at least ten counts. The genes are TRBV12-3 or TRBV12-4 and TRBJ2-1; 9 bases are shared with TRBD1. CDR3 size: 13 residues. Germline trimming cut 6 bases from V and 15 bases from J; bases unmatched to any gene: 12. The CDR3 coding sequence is TGTGCCAGCAGCCGGGGACAGGGATCCCGGCCGTTCTTC. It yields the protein CASSRGQGSRPFF.

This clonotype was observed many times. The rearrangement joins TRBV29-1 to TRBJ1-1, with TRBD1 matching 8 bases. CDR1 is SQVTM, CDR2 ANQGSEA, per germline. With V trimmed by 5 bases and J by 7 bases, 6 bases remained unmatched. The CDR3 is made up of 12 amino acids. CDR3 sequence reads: CSVRTGQGEAFF. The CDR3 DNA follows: TGCAGCGTTCGGACAGGGCAGGGTGAAGCTTTCTTT.

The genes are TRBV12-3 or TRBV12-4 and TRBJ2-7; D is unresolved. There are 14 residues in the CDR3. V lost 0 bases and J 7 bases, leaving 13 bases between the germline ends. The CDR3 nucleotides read TGTGCCAGCAGTTTAGCCCACTACCAGAGGGAGCAGTACTTC. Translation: CASSLAHYQREQYF.

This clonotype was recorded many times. In DNA, the CDR3 is TGCGCCAGCAGCCCCCGGGTAGGGGAGGTCACTGAAGCTTTCTTT. It specifies CASSPRVGEVTEAFF. V is TRBV5-1 and J is TRBJ1-1, with D tentatively TRBD1 (5 bases). CDR1 and CDR2 from the germline V gene are SGHRS and YFSETQ. The CDR3 contains 15 residues. Trimming pared 4 bases from V and 4 bases from J, leaving 17 bases between.

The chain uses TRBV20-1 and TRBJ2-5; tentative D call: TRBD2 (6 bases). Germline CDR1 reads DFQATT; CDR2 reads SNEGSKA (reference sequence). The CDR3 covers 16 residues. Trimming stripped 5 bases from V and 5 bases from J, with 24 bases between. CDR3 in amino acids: CSAPSSYVAGLETQYF. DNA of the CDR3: TGCAGTGCTCCTTCTTCCTATGTGGCGGGGTTGGAGACCCAGTACTTC.

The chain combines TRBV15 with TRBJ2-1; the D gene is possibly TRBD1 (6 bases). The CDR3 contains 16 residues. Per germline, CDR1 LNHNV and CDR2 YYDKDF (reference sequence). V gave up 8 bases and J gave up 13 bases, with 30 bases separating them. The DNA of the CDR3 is TGTGCCACCTCGAGGCCCGGGACAACAATGAGCAGTTCTCAGTTCTTC. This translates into CATSRPGTTMSSSQFF.

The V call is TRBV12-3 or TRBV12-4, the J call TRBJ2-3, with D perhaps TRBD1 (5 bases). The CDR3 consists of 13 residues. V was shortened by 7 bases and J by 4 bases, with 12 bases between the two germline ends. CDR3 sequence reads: CASTPGSSDTQYF. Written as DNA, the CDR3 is TGTGCCAGCACCCCAGGGTCATCAGATACGCAGTATTTT.

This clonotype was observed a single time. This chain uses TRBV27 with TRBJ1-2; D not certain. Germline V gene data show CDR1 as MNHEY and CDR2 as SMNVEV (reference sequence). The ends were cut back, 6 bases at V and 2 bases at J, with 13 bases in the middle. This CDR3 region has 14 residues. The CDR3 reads CASRGTGRNYGYTF. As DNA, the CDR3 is TGTGCCAGCAGAGGAACCGGACGGAACTATGGCTACACCTTC.

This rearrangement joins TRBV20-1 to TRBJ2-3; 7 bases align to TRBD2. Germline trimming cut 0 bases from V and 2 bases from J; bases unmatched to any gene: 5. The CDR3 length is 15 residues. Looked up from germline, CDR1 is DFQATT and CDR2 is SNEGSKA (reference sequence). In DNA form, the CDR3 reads TGCAGTGCTAGAGATTTTGGGACTAACACAGATACGCAGTATTTT. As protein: CSARDFGTNTDTQYF.

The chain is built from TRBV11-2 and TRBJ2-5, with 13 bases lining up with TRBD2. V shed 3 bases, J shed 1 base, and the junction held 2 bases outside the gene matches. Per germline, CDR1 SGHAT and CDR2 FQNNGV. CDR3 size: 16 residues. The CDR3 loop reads CASSLTSGGPQETQYF. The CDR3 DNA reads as TGTGCCAGCAGCTTGACTAGCGGGGGGCCCCAAGAGACCCAGTACTTC.

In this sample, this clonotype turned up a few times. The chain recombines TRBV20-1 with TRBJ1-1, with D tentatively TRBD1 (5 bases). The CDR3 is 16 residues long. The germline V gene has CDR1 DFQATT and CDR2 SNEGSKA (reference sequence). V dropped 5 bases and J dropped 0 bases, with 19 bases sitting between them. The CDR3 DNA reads TGCAGTGCTCCGACAGCGATTAAGAGCTTGAACACTGAAGCTTTCTTT. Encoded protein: CSAPTAIKSLNTEAFF.

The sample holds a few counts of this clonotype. The CDR3 is CSVRQALSGANVLTF. The DNA for the CDR3 is TGCAGCGTTCGACAGGCCCTCTCTGGGGCCAACGTCCTGACTTTC. The gene calls are TRBV29-1 and TRBJ2-6; weak D call: TRBD1 (6 bases). The CDR3 has 15 amino acids. CDR1 and CDR2 from the germline V gene are SQVTM and ANQGSEA. The ends were cut back, 5 bases at V and 0 bases at J, with 11 bases in the middle.

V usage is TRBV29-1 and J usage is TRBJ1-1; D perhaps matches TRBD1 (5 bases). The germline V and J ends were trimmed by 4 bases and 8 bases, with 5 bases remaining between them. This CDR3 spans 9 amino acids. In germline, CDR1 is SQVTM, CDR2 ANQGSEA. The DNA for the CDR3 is TGCAGCGTTGGACAGGAAGCTTTCTTT. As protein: CSVGQEAFF.

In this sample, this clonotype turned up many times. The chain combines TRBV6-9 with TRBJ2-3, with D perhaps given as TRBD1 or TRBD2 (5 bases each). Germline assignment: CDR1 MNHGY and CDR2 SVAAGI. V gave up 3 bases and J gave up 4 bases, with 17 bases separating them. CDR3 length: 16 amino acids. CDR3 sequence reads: CASSYSPGQASDTQYF. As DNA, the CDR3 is TGTGCCAGCAGTTACTCCCCGGGGCAGGCCTCAGATACGCAGTATTTT.

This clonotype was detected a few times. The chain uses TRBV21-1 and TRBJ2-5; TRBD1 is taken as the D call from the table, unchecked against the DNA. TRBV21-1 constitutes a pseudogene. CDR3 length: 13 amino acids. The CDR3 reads CASSNPGGGTQYF. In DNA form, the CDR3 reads TGTGCCAGCAGCAATCCCGGTGGGGGGACCCAGTACTTC.

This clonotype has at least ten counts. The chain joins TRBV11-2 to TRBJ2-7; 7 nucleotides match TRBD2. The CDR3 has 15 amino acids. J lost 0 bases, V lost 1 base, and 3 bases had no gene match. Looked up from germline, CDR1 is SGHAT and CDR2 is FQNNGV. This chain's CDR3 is CASSLAASGSYEQYF. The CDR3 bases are TGTGCCAGCAGCTTAGCGGCTAGCGGCTCCTACGAGCAGTACTTC.

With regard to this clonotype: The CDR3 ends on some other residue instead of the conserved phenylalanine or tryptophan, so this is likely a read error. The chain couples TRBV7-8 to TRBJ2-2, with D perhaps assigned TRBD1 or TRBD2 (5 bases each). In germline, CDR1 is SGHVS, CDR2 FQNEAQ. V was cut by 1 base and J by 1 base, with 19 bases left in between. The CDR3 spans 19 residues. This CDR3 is CASSLVGASWAMNTGELFL. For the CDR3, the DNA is TGTGCCAGCAGCTTAGTAGGGGCTAGCTGGGCCATGAACACCGGGGAGCTGTTTCTT.

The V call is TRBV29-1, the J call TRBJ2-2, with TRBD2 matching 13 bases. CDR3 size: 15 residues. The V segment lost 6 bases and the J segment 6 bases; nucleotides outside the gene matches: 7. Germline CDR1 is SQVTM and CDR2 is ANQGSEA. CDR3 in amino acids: CSVHTSGGVAGELFF. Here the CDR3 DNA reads TGCAGCGTGCATACTAGCGGGGGGGTCGCCGGGGAGCTGTTTTTT.

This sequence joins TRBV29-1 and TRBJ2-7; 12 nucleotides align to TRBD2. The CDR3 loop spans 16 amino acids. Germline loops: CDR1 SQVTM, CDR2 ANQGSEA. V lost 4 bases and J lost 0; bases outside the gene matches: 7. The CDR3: CSVGASGGEFSYEQYF. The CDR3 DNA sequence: TGCAGCGTTGGTGCTAGCGGGGGGGAGTTCTCCTACGAGCAGTACTTC.

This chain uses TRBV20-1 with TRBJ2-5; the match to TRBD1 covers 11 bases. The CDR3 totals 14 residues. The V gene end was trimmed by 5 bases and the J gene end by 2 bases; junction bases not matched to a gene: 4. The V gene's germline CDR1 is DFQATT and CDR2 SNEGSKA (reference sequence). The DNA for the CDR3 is TGCAGTGCTGCGGACAGGGGGCAACAAGAGACCCAGTACTTC. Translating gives CSAADRGQQETQYF.

CDR3 nucleotides: TGTGCCATTCGGGGACAGGGGAACACTGAAGCTTTCTTT. Translated, it gives CAIRGQGNTEAFF. The chain recombines TRBV6-1 with TRBJ1-1; 9 bases fit TRBD1. V lost 10 bases, J lost 1 base, and 4 bases stayed unmatched. Germline-derived CDR1 and CDR2 are MNHNS and SASEGT. The CDR3 extends over 13 amino acids.

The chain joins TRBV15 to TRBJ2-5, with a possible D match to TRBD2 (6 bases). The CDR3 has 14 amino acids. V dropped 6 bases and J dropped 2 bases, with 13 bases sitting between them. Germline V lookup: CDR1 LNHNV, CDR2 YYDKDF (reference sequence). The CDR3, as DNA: TGTGCCACCAGACTAGCCCTCACGCAAGAGACCCAGTACTTC. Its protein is CATRLALTQETQYF.

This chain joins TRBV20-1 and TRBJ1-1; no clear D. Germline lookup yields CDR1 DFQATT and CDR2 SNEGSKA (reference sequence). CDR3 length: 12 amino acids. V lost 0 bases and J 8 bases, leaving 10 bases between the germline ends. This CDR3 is CSARDPGSEAFF. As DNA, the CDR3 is TGCAGTGCTAGAGATCCCGGGTCCGAAGCTTTCTTT.